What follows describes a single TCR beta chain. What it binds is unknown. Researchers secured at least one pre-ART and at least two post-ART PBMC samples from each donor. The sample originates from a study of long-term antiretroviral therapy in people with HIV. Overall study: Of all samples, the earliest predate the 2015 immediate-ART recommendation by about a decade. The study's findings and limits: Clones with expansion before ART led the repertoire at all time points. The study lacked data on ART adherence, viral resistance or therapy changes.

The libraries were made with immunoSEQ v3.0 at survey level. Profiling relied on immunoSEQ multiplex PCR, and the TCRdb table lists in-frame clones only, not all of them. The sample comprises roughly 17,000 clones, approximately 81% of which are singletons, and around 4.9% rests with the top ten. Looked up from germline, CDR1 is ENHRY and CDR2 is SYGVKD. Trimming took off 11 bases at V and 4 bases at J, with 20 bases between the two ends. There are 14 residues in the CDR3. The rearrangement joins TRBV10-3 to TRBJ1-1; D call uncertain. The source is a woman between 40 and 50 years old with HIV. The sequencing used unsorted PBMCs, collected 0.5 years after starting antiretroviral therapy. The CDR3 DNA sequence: TGTGCCGCCCGAGGCGGACTTATCGGCACTGAAGCTTTCTTT. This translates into CAARGGLIGTEAFF.